This T cell receptor beta chain derives from a study of CXCR3-negative and CXCR3-positive naive CD8 T cells. Study-level background: The libraries together contributed about 135 million TRB reads, each supplying about 1.5 +/- 0.3 million. General observations from the study: Cryopreserved cells partially lost CXCR3 expression, and fresh PBMCs were used in most assays. CXCR3-expressing naive cells carried TRB CDR3s more hydrophobic than those of CXCR3-negative naive cells.

TRB cDNA libraries were made by UMI-labeled 5' RACE. TCRdb reprocessed the 5' RACE reads, with one entry per CDR3 protein and no DNA. Its listing shows under 110,000 distinct CDR3 sequences. CDR3 length equals 14 residues. CDR1 and CDR2 from the germline V gene are SGHRS and YFSETQ. Points on this clonotype: No antigen is known for it.

The specimen was naive CXCR3+ CD8+ T cells from blood. Subset reported: CD45RO-CCR7+CD27+CD95- naive CD8+ T cells expressing CXCR3 (TNR3+). This clonotype was obtained from a human donor in good health. Some clones in this sample may be carry-over from other donors' samples. The chain links TRBV5-1 to TRBJ2-7; TCRdb designates TRBD1, a call that cannot be tested without DNA. This CDR3 is CASSVWDREYEQYF.